This T cell receptor (beta chain) stems from a study of blood T cell repertoires in COVID-19. Overall study context: There were acute and convalescent COVID-19 samples, and they came from the United States, Italy and Spain. From T cells, B-cell-depleted T cells, or PBMCs came the material, which was cDNA or gDNA.

Using immunoSEQ multiplex PCR, the repertoire was profiled, and TCRdb retains in-frame clones only, with some absent. The table lists around 310,000 clones, approximately 89% of them singletons. The table lists this clone with a count of one. Which cohort a participant joined came from the clinical history participants gave. Donors in Cohort 3 counted as recovered after two negative PCRs, clearance, or symptom resolution. This CDR3 has 19 amino acids. V was clipped by 1 base and J by 4 bases, with 25 bases between them. Germline assignment: CDR1 MRHNA and CDR2 SNTAGT. This clonotype was obtained from a woman younger than 45 who had recovered from COVID-19. Material: PBMCs or T cells enriched from blood (not recorded which). The rearrangement uses TRBV6-4 and TRBJ1-2; D might be TRBD1 (5 bases). The CDR3 region has the DNA TGTGCCAGCAGTGACTGTAAGATTCCGCGGGACCGCCGCCCCTATGGCTACACCTTC. Translating gives CASSDCKIPRDRRPYGYTF.